The present TCR beta chain was sequenced within a study of T cells in women clearing cervical HPV infection. Turning to the study itself: Case blood was drawn when the lesion was first found; control blood after infection became undetectable. Study-wide results and caveats: CIN3+ cases had significantly higher TCR richness than controls; evenness did not differ. Cases and controls were distinguished at AUC 0.83 by richness and V genes.

On this clone: Its specificity is not known. A read error may account for a junction end that differs from germline. Coverage ceases 3 residues before the CDR3 finishes, and the germline J gene fills in the end.

Assay used: immunoSEQ multiplex PCR; TCRdb lists only in-frame clones, some missing. The sample data list tens of thousands of clones. The CDR3 contains 16 residues. Germline V gene sequence: CDR1 LNHDA, CDR2 SQIVND (reference sequence). This sequence originates from a woman between 18 and 70 years old with a cervical HPV16 infection that either progressed to CIN3+ or cleared (not recorded which). The gene calls are TRBV19 and TRBJ2-6, with a possible D match to TRBD2 (5 bases). Sample: blood buffy coat. The CDR3 here is CASSIGRGLSNSLLTF. The sequenced part of the CDR3 DNA is TGTGCTAGTAGTATAGGCCGGGGATTGTCCAATTCGCTC. The full variable domain, completed using reference TRBV19 and TRBJ2-6, is DGGITQSPKYLFRKEGQNVTLSCEQNLNHDAMYWYRQDPGQGLRLIYYSQIVNDFQKGDIAEGYSVSREKKESFPLTVTSAQKNPTAFYLCASSIGRGLSNSLLTFGAGSRLTVL.